The 14 T cell receptor beta chains in this list originate from one sample, sequenced in a study of shared clonotypes between healthy human individuals. Sequencing was performed with immunoSEQ multiplex PCR; in TCRdb, only in-frame clones are kept and a portion is missing. This sample has around 2.1 million clones, with approximately 94% found just once. Naivety among CD8 cells was defined by CD45RO negativity and positive CCR7 selection, thereby excluding terminally differentiated effector memory CD45RA+ cells. Sequencing was done on a sample of naive CD8+ T cells from PBMCs. The receptor set was obtained from a young man in good health. Some clones in this sample may be carry-over from other donors' samples.

The rearrangement joins TRBV6-5 to TRBJ1-1; D is ambiguous. The CDR3 loop spans 12 amino acids. The germline V gene encodes CDR1 MNHEY and CDR2 SVGAGI. V was shortened by 6 bases and J by 5 bases, with 10 bases between the two germline ends. CDR3 in DNA: TGTGCCAGCAGGGCCCATCAGACTGAAGCTTTCTTT. Protein product: CASRAHQTEAFF.

The J gene is TRBJ2-7, the V gene TRBV27; D is perhaps TRBD1 (6 bases). CDR3 size: 12 residues. CDR1 MNHEY and CDR2 SMNVEV come from the germline V gene (reference sequence). Trimming shortened V by 5 bases and J by 6 bases, and 11 bases separated the two germline ends. In DNA, the CDR3 is TGTGCCAGCAGTCACAGGGCGGGCGAGCAGTACTTC. This encodes CASSHRAGEQYF.

Comments on this clone: Other DNA sequences of this sample code for an identical CDR3. The chain joins TRBV9 to TRBJ2-5; 11 bases align to TRBD1. In germline, CDR1 is SGDLS, CDR2 YYNGEE. The CDR3 is 15 amino acids. The trim removed 2 bases at V and 3 bases at J, leaving 3 bases unmatched. The CDR3 here is CASSVGTGGKETQYF. For the CDR3, the DNA is TGTGCCAGCAGCGTCGGGACAGGGGGAAAAGAGACCCAGTACTTC.

This chain links TRBV5-6 with TRBJ2-1, with unresolved D. V dropped 0 bases and J dropped 0 bases, with 10 bases sitting between them. Looked up from germline, CDR1 is SGHDT and CDR2 is YYEEEE. CDR3 size: 16 residues. CDR3 in amino acids: CASSLEMVRSYNEQFF. The CDR3 coding sequence is TGTGCCAGCAGCTTGGAGATGGTTCGCTCCTACAATGAGCAGTTCTTC.

This chain connects TRBV5-5 to TRBJ1-3; no firm D call. CDR3 length equals 14 residues. In germline, CDR1 is SGHKS, CDR2 YYEKEE (reference sequence). The V end lost 0 bases, the J end lost 0 bases, and 4 bases lay between the germline ends. CDR3 sequence reads: CASSLDISGNTIYF. The CDR3 region has the DNA TGTGCCAGCAGCTTGGACATCTCTGGAAACACCATATATTTT.

The V and J genes are TRBV10-2 and TRBJ1-2; 8 nucleotides agree with TRBD1. The CDR3 runs to 16 residues. From germline, CDR1 is WSHSY and CDR2 SAAADI. V trimming: 2 bases; J trimming: 0 bases; junction bases outside the gene matches: 5. As DNA, the CDR3 is TGCGCCAGCAGTGAGCTAGGACAGGGCTCTAACTATGGCTACACCTTC. It codes for CASSELGQGSNYGYTF.

This clone showed up just once. This sequence joins TRBV2 and TRBJ1-4, with D maybe TRBD1 (6 bases). Germline assignment: CDR1 SNHLY and CDR2 FYNNEI. Trimming took off 6 bases at V and 3 bases at J, with 8 bases between the two ends. This CDR3 has 13 amino acids. The CDR3 region is CASRDRPNEKLFF. The CDR3 nucleotides are TGTGCCAGCAGGGACAGACCTAATGAAAAACTGTTTTTT.

The rearrangement joins TRBV27 to TRBJ2-1; TRBD2 might be the D (6 bases). Deletions cut 5 bases from V and 2 bases from J, with 10 bases between. CDR3 length: 14 amino acids. Per germline, CDR1 MNHEY and CDR2 SMNVEV (reference sequence). The chain's CDR3 is CASSTGVTYNEQFF. CDR3 sequence (DNA): TGTGCCAGCAGTACGGGAGTAACCTACAATGAGCAGTTCTTC.

This clone has a handful of counts. The sample holds other DNA sequences that translate to the same CDR3. The chain couples TRBV19 to TRBJ1-5; D perhaps matches TRBD1 (5 bases). With 7 bases removed from V and 2 bases from J, the gap between germline ends came to 15 bases. Germline V gene sequence: CDR1 LNHDA, CDR2 SQIVND (reference sequence). CDR3 length equals 15 residues. CDR3 nucleotides: TGTGCCAGTATCCCCGGGACGGGGGGCAATCAGCCCCAGCATTTT. Encoded protein: CASIPGTGGNQPQHF.

Only a few counts were recorded for this clone. The chain joins TRBV7-9 to TRBJ1-3, with D possibly TRBD1 on 5 matching bases. Trimming pared 7 bases from V and 0 bases from J, leaving 16 bases between. The germline V gene encodes CDR1 SEHNR and CDR2 FQNEAQ (reference sequence). The CDR3 runs 16 residues. Here the CDR3 reads CASTTTGTNSGNTIYF. As DNA, the CDR3 is TGTGCCAGCACCACGACCGGGACCAACTCTGGAAACACCATATATTTT.

This sequence joins TRBV29-1 and TRBJ2-7, with 7 bases fitting TRBD1. In germline, CDR1 is SQVTM, CDR2 ANQGSEA. The CDR3 has 15 amino acids. V was clipped by 4 bases and J by 2 bases; unmatched bases: 11. The CDR3 nucleotides are TGCAGCGTTGTAATTCCGGGACAGCGAACCTACGAGCAGTACTTC. Residues: CSVVIPGQRTYEQYF.

In its sample, this clone was seen once. This CDR3 is also generated by other DNA sequences in the sample. This chain connects TRBV9 to TRBJ2-7; TRBD1 is a possible D gene (5 bases). V was clipped by 0 bases and J by 0 bases, with 10 bases between them. The CDR3 is 15 residues long. Germline CDR1 SGDLS, CDR2 YYNGEE. The CDR3 DNA reads as TGTGCCAGCAGCGTAGGGGGCGGTACCTCCTACGAGCAGTACTTC. Protein: CASSVGGGTSYEQYF.

The J gene is TRBJ2-1, the V gene TRBV7-2; no firm D call. The V gene lost 4 bases and the J gene lost 6 bases, with 7 bases spanning the gap. The CDR3 sequence is 12 residues long. Germline V gene lookup returns CDR1 SGHTA and CDR2 FQGNSA. CDR3 sequence (DNA): TGTGCCAGCAGCTCCCCCGCCAATGAGCAGTTCTTC. Translation gives CASSSPANEQFF.

This chain uses TRBV27 with TRBJ2-1; 11 bases match TRBD2. This CDR3 region has 18 residues. V lost 2 bases and J lost 1; bases outside the gene matches: 7. Per the germline V gene, CDR1 is MNHEY and CDR2 is SMNVEV (reference sequence). CDR3 coding DNA: TGTGCCAGCAGTTTAATACTAGCGGGAGTTTCGTCCTACAATGAGCAGTTCTTC. Translated, it gives CASSLILAGVSSYNEQFF.